The clone carrying this TCR beta chain has just one count. After removal of 5 bases from V and 0 bases from J, the junction contained 4 bases not matched to a gene. This CDR3 spans 16 amino acids. Germline-derived CDR1 and CDR2 are LNHDA and SQIVND (reference sequence). The data belong to a study of blood T cell repertoires in COVID-19. The table came from immunoSEQ multiplex PCR; TCRdb's copy has only in-frame clones and leaves some out. The sample shows more than 350,000 clones, roughly 84% of them seen only once. The chain joins TRBV19 to TRBJ2-1, with 10 positions matching TRBD2. Sample: PBMCs or T cells enriched from blood (not recorded which). The TCR sequence derives from a woman aged 18-35 years who had been exposed to COVID-19. The DNA of the CDR3 is TGTGCCAGTAGTTCTCCTAGCGGGAGCTCCTACAATGAGCAGTTCTTC. Its translation is CASSSPSGSSYNEQFF.